This T cell receptor beta chain came from a study of T cell changes during pregnancy in multiple sclerosis. Measured with immunoSEQ multiplex PCR; TCRdb has only the in-frame clones, and not every one. The data hold about 85,000 clones, with 91% observed a single time. This TCR derives from a female donor with multiple sclerosis, enrolled in a pregnancy study. The sequencing used peripheral blood, collected in the first trimester of pregnancy.

The CDR3 bases are TGTGCCAGCAGCCCCGAAGACAGGGGGAGAAATGAGCAGTTCTTC. Residues: CASSPEDRGRNEQFF. This chain joins TRBV13 and TRBJ2-1; 9 bases line up with TRBD1. The CDR3 totals 15 residues. Germline CDR1 and CDR2: PRHDT and FYEKMQ (reference sequence). The junction had 9 bases not matched to a gene; V was cut back by 5 bases and J by 7 bases.